This is a list of T cell receptor beta chains from one sample in a study of radiotherapy plus CTLA-4 blockade in lung cancer. The data were produced by immunoSEQ multiplex PCR, yet TCRdb's version contains in-frame clones alone and is incomplete. In the table there are about 110,000 clones, 70% to 90% of which are singletons. The sample here was peripheral blood, taken from a patient treated with radiotherapy plus ipilimumab. The receptors derive from a human donor with non-small cell lung cancer that progressed on radiotherapy plus ipilimumab. Some clones in this sample may be carry-over from other donors' samples. The CDR3 runs from the conserved cysteine through the conserved F or W. A D gene is named only where the DNA matches it firmly. Clone size is given for some rows only: seen once, a few or many times, or a class if the clone is expanded.

j_gene,d_gene,abundance,v_gene,CDR3nt,CDR3aa
TRBJ2-3,TRBD2,.,TRBV25-1,TGTGCCACCTCTAGCGGGGGCACAGATACGCAGTATTTT,CATSSGGTDTQYF
TRBJ2-2,.,.,TRBV2,TGTGCCAGCAAGGGAGGAAACACCGGGGAGCTGTTTTTT,CASKGGNTGELFF
TRBJ2-7,TRBD2,.,TRBV7-2,TGTGCCAGCAGCTTGTCCAGACTAGCGGACGAGCAGTACTTC,CASSLSRLADEQYF
TRBJ1-1,TRBD1,.,TRBV28,TGTGCCAGCAGTTTAATTTGGGGGACAGGGAAGAACACTGAAGCTTTCTTT,CASSLIWGTGKNTEAFF
TRBJ2-1,TRBD2,.,TRBV11-2,TGTGCCAGCAGCTTGTTTGCTAGCGGGGGGGCCTTCTACAATGAGCAGTTCTTC,CASSLFASGGAFYNEQFF
TRBJ2-3,.,.,TRBV5-1,TGCGCCAGCAGCTCCCGGGACCTCACAGATACGCAGTATTTT,CASSSRDLTDTQYF
TRBJ1-1,.,.,TRBV5-5,TGTGCCAGCAGCCTGAGGACGGAGACTGAAGCTTTCTTT,CASSLRTETEAFF
TRBJ2-1,TRBD1,.,TRBV14,TGTGCCAGCAGCCGGACAGGGCGATTTGTTGAGCAGTTCTTC,CASSRTGRFVEQFF
TRBJ2-1,.,few,TRBV30,TGTGCCTTTACCCGGGCCAGCTCCTACAATGAGCAGTTCTTC,CAFTRASSYNEQFF
TRBJ1-2,TRBD1,.,TRBV5-8,TGTGCCAGCAGCCTAGCCGGGACAGGGGTGCGGGGCTACACCTTC,CASSLAGTGVRGYTF
TRBJ1-1,.,.,TRBV19,TGTGCCAGTAGGGGACAGAACACTGAAGCTTTCTTT,CASRGQNTEAFF
TRBJ2-5,.,.,TRBV2,TGTGCCAGCAGTGAGGGAGTAGCTAGGATTGAGACCCAGTACTTC,CASSEGVARIETQYF
TRBJ1-2,.,.,TRBV7-8,TGTGCCAGCAGCTTAGGAAGAGGGTTGGGGTGGGACATTGGCTACACCTTC,CASSLGRGLGWDIGYTF
TRBJ2-7,TRBD1,.,TRBV6-5,TGTGCCAGCAGACAGGGGCACTACGAGCAGTACTTC,CASRQGHYEQYF
TRBJ1-1,TRBD1,.,TRBV23-1,TGCGCCAGCAGTCAATCGCCGGGACAGGGAACAGCTTTCTTT,CASSQSPGQGTAFF
TRBJ2-5,.,.,TRBV7-3,TGTGCCAGCAGCTCGGGACGGATGGAGACCCAGTACTTC,CASSSGRMETQYF
TRBJ2-1,.,many,TRBV6-1,TGTGCCAGCAGCCCAATCCTCAATGAGCAGTTCTTC,CASSPILNEQFF